Below, 20 T cell receptor beta chains from the same sample are listed, as sequenced in a study of identical twins. TCRdb ran MiXCR on the 5' RACE reads and lists one entry per CDR3 protein. The sample lists 690,000 or so distinct CDR3 sequences; about 9.4% were seen once. In addition, the sample was reused for a study of yellow fever vaccine responses in identical twins.

Material for sequencing was PBMCs. Receptors originate from a woman aged 18-29 years in good health.

This clonotype was counted a few times. In DNA, the CDR3 is TGTGCCAGCAGCCCGCAGGGGGGGCACTTAGAGCAGTTCTTC. It translates to CASSPQGGHLEQFF. This sequence joins TRBV7-9 and TRBJ2-1; either TRBD1 or TRBD2 may fit D (7 bases each). There are 14 residues in the CDR3. Trimming took off 5 bases at V and 10 bases at J, with 18 bases between the two ends. Germline V lookup: CDR1 SEHNR, CDR2 FQNEAQ (reference sequence).

This clonotype was seen more than once but under ten times. The V gene is TRBV9, the J gene TRBJ1-2; a possible D gene is TRBD1 (6 bases). V shed 4 bases and J shed 6 bases, with 13 bases lying between them. This CDR3 region has 13 residues. The germline V gene has CDR1 SGDLS and CDR2 YYNGEE. The CDR3 is CASSQDRLDGYTF. The CDR3 nucleotides are TGTGCCAGCAGCCAAGACAGGTTGGATGGCTACACCTTC.

The sample holds a few counts of this clonotype. This rearrangement joins TRBV28 to TRBJ2-5; 12 nucleotides agree with TRBD2. J gave up 4 bases and V 5 bases, and 11 bases lay outside the gene matches. This CDR3 has 17 amino acids. Germline lookup yields CDR1 MDHEN and CDR2 SYDVKM. The CDR3 nucleotides read TGTGCCAGCAGTCCAAGACTAGCGGGAGTGGGGGGAGAGACCCAGTACTTC. It encodes CASSPRLAGVGGETQYF.

This clonotype was observed a handful of times. V and J are TRBV5-1 and TRBJ2-1; possible D gene TRBD1, 7 bases. CDR3 length: 17 amino acids. Germline loops: CDR1 SGHRS, CDR2 YFSETQ. Trimming took off 2 bases at V and 0 bases at J, with 15 bases between the two ends. CDR3 DNA sequence: TGCGCCAGCAGCTTCCAGGGGGACTCAAGCTCCTACAATGAGCAGTTCTTC. This encodes CASSFQGDSSSYNEQFF.

This clonotype was seen at least ten times. This chain connects TRBV12-3 or TRBV12-4 to TRBJ2-2, with D hard to call. Trimming pared 2 bases from V and 1 base from J, leaving 8 bases between. This CDR3 contains 15 residues. CDR3 bases: TGTGCCAGCAGTTTATATGGAGAGAACACCGGGGAGCTGTTTTTT. It encodes CASSLYGENTGELFF.

This clonotype came up a few times. The chain couples TRBV20-1 to TRBJ1-5, with a possible D match to TRBD1 (5 bases). The CDR3 is made up of 13 amino acids. The germline CDR1 and CDR2 sequences are DFQATT and SNEGSKA (reference sequence). The V gene lost 6 bases and the J gene lost 3 bases, with 12 bases spanning the gap. The CDR3 sequence is CSALDSNNQPQHF. The CDR3 DNA is TGCAGTGCCCTCGACAGCAACAATCAGCCCCAGCATTTT.

This rearrangement joins TRBV20-1 to TRBJ1-6, with a tentative D call TRBD1 (6 bases). Per germline, CDR1 DFQATT and CDR2 SNEGSKA (reference sequence). This CDR3 spans 15 amino acids. Trimming left V 3 bases short and J 7 bases short, with 16 bases between. The CDR3 region has the DNA TGCAGTGCTAGCACTCCGGGACAACTAAATTCACCCCTCCACTTT. Translation: CSASTPGQLNSPLHF.

The rearrangement uses TRBV6-2 or TRBV6-3 and TRBJ2-4, with TRBD1 identical over 9 bases. Germline CDR1 reads MNHEY; CDR2 reads SVGEGT. The CDR3 consists of 18 residues. V trimming: 7 bases; J trimming: 2 bases; junction bases outside the gene matches: 15. The chain's CDR3 is CASNLRDRARMSKNIQYF. The DNA for the CDR3 is TGTGCCAGCAATCTACGGGACAGGGCCCGAATGTCCAAAAACATTCAGTACTTC.

This clonotype was picked up a small number of times. V is TRBV28 and J is TRBJ2-1, with TRBD2 matching 10 bases. The CDR3 is made up of 17 amino acids. The V gene end was trimmed by 7 bases and the J gene end by 6 bases; junction bases not matched to a gene: 15. Per germline, CDR1 MDHEN and CDR2 SYDVKM. CDR3 in DNA: TGTGCCAGCACCCCTCGGCGGAGCGGGAGGGCGACCAATGAGCAGTTCTTC. Protein product: CASTPRRSGRATNEQFF.

V and J are TRBV29-1 and TRBJ2-1; 8 nucleotides agree with TRBD2. V was pared by 5 bases and J by 8 bases, with 5 bases of the junction left unmatched. This CDR3 comprises 12 residues. Germline V CDR1 and CDR2: SQVTM, ANQGSEA. As DNA, the CDR3 is TGCAGCGTTTTGACTAGCGCCTATGAGCAGTTCTTC. This codes for CSVLTSAYEQFF.

This clonotype came up a few times. This chain joins TRBV4-1 and TRBJ2-1, with a possible D match to TRBD2 (5 bases). CDR3 length: 14 amino acids. The germline gives CDR1 MGHRA, CDR2 YSYEKL. V was clipped by 4 bases and J by 9 bases, with 16 bases between them. CDR3 coding DNA: TGCGCCAGCAGCCGGCTTCCCGGGGTGGCTGAGCAGTTCTTC. Its translation is CASSRLPGVAEQFF.

This clonotype was detected only a few times. The rearrangement links TRBV11-2 to TRBJ2-5, with TRBD1 as a possible D gene (5 bases). Trimming stripped 5 bases from V and 1 base from J, with 14 bases between. The CDR3 has 15 residues. Germline V gene sequence: CDR1 SGHAT, CDR2 FQNNGV. The CDR3 sequence: CASSPSTVFQETQYF. The CDR3 DNA reads TGTGCCAGCAGCCCCTCGACAGTTTTCCAAGAGACCCAGTACTTC.

CDR3 amino acids: CASSYWGGGSTDTQYF. DNA for the CDR3: TGTGCCAGCAGTTACTGGGGCGGGGGGAGCACAGATACGCAGTATTTT. The chain couples TRBV6-5 to TRBJ2-3; 8 nucleotides line up with TRBD2. This CDR3 is built from 16 residues. Trimming removed 1 base from V and 0 bases from J; junction bases left unmatched: 3. Germline CDR1 and CDR2: MNHEY and SVGAGI.

The chain employs TRBV5-6 and TRBJ1-4; 9 bases map to TRBD1. CDR1 and CDR2 from the germline V gene are SGHDT and YYEEEE. The CDR3 covers 14 residues. V lost 4 bases and J lost 13; bases outside the gene matches: 11. The CDR3, as DNA: TGTGCCAGCAGCGCCGGGACAGGGTTGGTTGGACTGTTTTTT. As protein: CASSAGTGLVGLFF.

The chain uses TRBV7-9 and TRBJ2-3; 7 bases align to TRBD1. The trim removed 5 bases at V and 0 bases at J, leaving 5 bases unmatched. Per the germline V gene, CDR1 is SEHNR and CDR2 is FQNEAQ (reference sequence). The CDR3 has 15 amino acids. The CDR3 DNA is TGTGCCAGCAGCGTCGACAGGGCTAGCACAGATACGCAGTATTTT. This sequence encodes CASSVDRASTDTQYF.

This clonotype was observed a few times. The J gene is TRBJ2-2, the V gene TRBV7-2, with D unresolved. V lost 2 bases to trimming and J lost 7 bases, with 8 bases between them. Germline CDR1 is SGHTA and CDR2 is FQGNSA. This CDR3 comprises 13 residues. The CDR3 sequence: CASSLYPLGELFF. CDR3 DNA sequence: TGTGCCAGCAGCTTATATCCCCTCGGGGAGCTGTTTTTT.

The rearrangement uses TRBV6-2 or TRBV6-3 and TRBJ2-1; possible D gene TRBD2, 6 bases. This CDR3 spans 14 amino acids. V lost 0 bases and J lost 8, with 11 bases in between. Germline-derived CDR1 and CDR2 are MNHEY and SVGEGT. The CDR3 DNA reads TGTGCCAGCAGTTACTCGGAGGGAGGCGATGAGCAGTTCTTC. Residues: CASSYSEGGDEQFF.

This clonotype has more than one count but fewer than ten. The rearrangement joins TRBV28 to TRBJ2-7, with 10 bases that match TRBD1. Looked up from germline, CDR1 is MDHEN and CDR2 is SYDVKM. V was pared by 5 bases and J by 0 bases, with 10 bases of the junction left unmatched. The CDR3 length is 17 residues. The CDR3 bases are TGTGCCAGCAGTCTTCCCCCGGGACAGGGGCTCTCCTACGAGCAGTACTTC. It specifies CASSLPPGQGLSYEQYF.

This clonotype appeared many times. This chain uses TRBV24-1 with TRBJ2-1; D is possibly TRBD2 (7 bases). The CDR3 consists of 13 residues. Germline CDR1 is KGHDR and CDR2 is SFDVKD. The V and J ends lost 12 bases and 9 bases respectively, with 20 bases between them. In DNA, the CDR3 is TGTGCCGACAGGCGGGGGCGCCTATGTGAGCAGTTCTTC. It translates to CADRRGRLCEQFF.

This clonotype was counted between two and nine times. This sequence joins TRBV5-6 and TRBJ2-1, with no clear D. With 1 base removed from V and 2 bases from J, the gap between germline ends came to 7 bases. CDR3 length: 14 residues. The V gene's germline CDR1 is SGHDT and CDR2 YYEEEE. As DNA, the CDR3 is TGTGCCAGCAGCTTGCTCAGTACCTACAATGAGCAGTTCTTC. It codes for CASSLLSTYNEQFF.